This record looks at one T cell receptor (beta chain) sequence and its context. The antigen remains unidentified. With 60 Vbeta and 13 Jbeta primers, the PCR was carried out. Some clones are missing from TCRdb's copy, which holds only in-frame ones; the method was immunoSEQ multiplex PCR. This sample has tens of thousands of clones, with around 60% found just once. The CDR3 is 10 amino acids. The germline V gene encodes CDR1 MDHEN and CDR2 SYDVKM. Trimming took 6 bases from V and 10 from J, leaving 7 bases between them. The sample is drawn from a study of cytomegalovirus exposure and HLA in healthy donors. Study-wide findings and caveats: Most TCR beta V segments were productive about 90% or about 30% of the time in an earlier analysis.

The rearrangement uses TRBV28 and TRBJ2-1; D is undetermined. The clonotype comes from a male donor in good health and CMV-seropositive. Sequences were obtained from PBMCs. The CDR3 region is CASRRVEQFF. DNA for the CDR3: TGTGCCAGCAGGCGCGTGGAGCAGTTCTTC.